Each of the 31 T cell receptor beta chains below was sequenced from the same sample in a study of shared clonotypes between healthy human individuals. The data were produced by immunoSEQ multiplex PCR, yet TCRdb's version contains in-frame clones alone and is incomplete. The sample has roughly 760,000 clones, approximately 74% seen once; the top ten hold less than 2%. Sample: memory CD4+ T cells sorted from blood. Subset in this sample: CD45RA-negative fraction. The receptors here all came from a woman aged 30 to 39 in good health.

Worth noting for this clone: This sequence may be a read error, since a much larger clone differs from it by one base. This chain joins TRBV5-1 and TRBJ1-1; D uncertain. The CDR3 has 12 residues. V shed 4 bases and J shed 0 bases, with 4 bases lying between them. CDR1 is SGHRS and CDR2 is YFSETQ in the germline V gene. CDR3 amino acids: CASSPLNTEAFF. CDR3 nucleotide sequence: TGCGCCAGCAGCCCGTTGAACACTGAAGCTTTCTTT.

This clone has ten or more counts. This chain links TRBV28 with TRBJ1-1; D unclear. V was trimmed by 7 bases and J by 1 base, leaving 16 bases between them. CDR1 is MDHEN and CDR2 is SYDVKM in the germline V gene. This CDR3 has 15 residues. CDR3 sequence reads: CASKLPGTGNTEAFF. CDR3 coding DNA: TGTGCCAGCAAGTTGCCGGGTACCGGGAACACTGAAGCTTTCTTT.

The chain combines TRBV21-1 with TRBJ2-7; the table's D gene call, TRBD1, was not cross checked with the DNA. TRBV21-1 is annotated as a pseudogene. The CDR3 consists of 17 residues. CDR3 in DNA: TGTGCCAGCAGCAAAGCCAAACGGGGCAGGGGTCAATACGAGCAGTACTTC. Residues: CASSKAKRGRGQYEQYF.

In its sample, this clone was seen many times. Additional DNA sequences in this sample encode the identical CDR3. CDR3 region: CASSLDLAAYNEQFF. The CDR3 coding sequence is TGCGCCAGCAGCTTGGACCTAGCGGCGTACAATGAGCAGTTCTTC. The chain links TRBV5-1 to TRBJ2-1; 7 nucleotides agree with TRBD2. This CDR3 region has 15 residues. V lost 0 bases and J lost 4; bases outside the gene matches: 4. Germline-derived CDR1 and CDR2 are SGHRS and YFSETQ.

CDR3 nucleotides: TGCGCCAGCAGCCACGCCGAAGGAGGGGGCTCTGGGGCCAACGTCCTGACTTTC. Amino acids: CASSHAEGGGSGANVLTF. This chain connects TRBV4-1 to TRBJ2-6; D could derive from TRBD1 or TRBD2 (6 bases each). CDR1 and CDR2 from the germline V gene are MGHRA and YSYEKL. The CDR3 totals 18 residues. The ends were cut back, 3 bases at V and 0 bases at J, with 15 bases in the middle.

This clone occurred a few times. The V gene is TRBV6-5, the J gene TRBJ2-5; D is perhaps TRBD2 (5 bases). This CDR3 spans 15 amino acids. The germline V gene has CDR1 MNHEY and CDR2 SVGAGI. The V end was cut by 0 bases, the J end by 5 bases, with 13 bases between. The DNA for the CDR3 is TGTGCCAGCAGTTACTCTGGTTATCCGGGGGAGACCCAGTACTTC. Translation gives CASSYSGYPGETQYF.

This clone has more than one count but fewer than ten. V is TRBV7-9 and J is TRBJ2-1; D unclear. This CDR3 has 12 amino acids. The germline CDR1 and CDR2 sequences are SEHNR and FQNEAQ (reference sequence). V lost 0 bases, J lost 9 bases, and 6 bases lay in between. This chain's CDR3 is CASSLASGEQFF. The CDR3 DNA reads as TGTGCCAGCAGCTTAGCTTCTGGTGAGCAGTTCTTC.

The gene calls are TRBV30 and TRBJ2-1; TRBD1 matches 8 bases. The J segment lost 4 bases and the V segment lost 4 bases, leaving 6 bases of the junction unmatched. The germline V gene has CDR1 GTSNPN and CDR2 SVGIG (reference sequence). The CDR3 extends over 14 amino acids. The CDR3 DNA is TGTGCCTGGAAATTCCGGACAGGGTACAATGAGCAGTTCTTC. Residues: CAWKFRTGYNEQFF. Full variable domain (missing parts from reference TRBV30 and TRBJ2-1): SQTIHQWPATLVQPVGSPLSLECTVEGTSNPNLYWYRQAAGRGLQLLFYSVGIGQISSEVPQNLSASRPQDRQFILSSKKLLLSDSGFYLCAWKFRTGYNEQFFGPGTRLTVL.

The J gene is TRBJ2-3, the V gene TRBV2; D is uncertain. CDR3 length: 10 residues. Germline values: CDR1 SNHLY, CDR2 FYNNEI. The V end was cut by 8 bases, the J end by 5 bases, with 5 bases between. CDR3 sequence (DNA): TGTGCCAGCGGGTTAGATACGCAGTATTTT. Amino acids: CASGLDTQYF.

This clone was observed a few times. The chain has TRBV2 and TRBJ2-7; TRBD1 might be the D (7 bases). Germline CDR1 is SNHLY and CDR2 is FYNNEI. CDR3 size: 14 residues. Trimming stripped 4 bases from V and 3 bases from J, with 13 bases between. The CDR3 region is CASSGNRGLYEQYF. CDR3 DNA: TGTGCCAGCAGTGGTAACAGGGGACTCTACGAGCAGTACTTC.

The CDR3 region has the DNA TGTGCCAGCAGCCGGGAGACGCAGTATTTT. The encoded protein is CASSRETQYF. V is TRBV11-2 and J is TRBJ2-3; D possibly corresponds to TRBD2 (6 bases). Trimming removed 5 bases from V and 9 bases from J, with 6 bases in between. Germline V lookup: CDR1 SGHAT, CDR2 FQNNGV. This CDR3 has 10 amino acids.

As to this clone: Other DNA variants within this sample encode the same CDR3. The chain couples TRBV2 to TRBJ1-2; no definite D call. Trimming pared 4 bases from V and 1 base from J, leaving 4 bases between. Germline lookup yields CDR1 SNHLY and CDR2 FYNNEI. This CDR3 contains 12 residues. The CDR3, as DNA: TGTGCCAGCAGTGTTCTTAACTATGGCTACACCTTC. Translation gives CASSVLNYGYTF.

The V call is TRBV20-1, the J call TRBJ2-7; TRBD1 is a possible D gene (6 bases). V dropped 3 bases and J dropped 9 bases, with 12 bases sitting between them. The CDR3 has 11 amino acids. Germline V lookup: CDR1 DFQATT, CDR2 SNEGSKA (reference sequence). CDR3 nucleotides: TGCAGTGCTAGGGAAGACAGGTTGCAGTACTTC. Its protein is CSAREDRLQYF.

The J gene is TRBJ1-4, the V gene TRBV6-6; the D is unclear. Germline lookup yields CDR1 MNHNY and CDR2 SVGAGI (reference sequence). V lost 6 bases to trimming and J lost 7 bases, with 15 bases between them. The CDR3 contains 14 residues. This chain's CDR3 is CASRWGGGGEKLFF. The CDR3 coding sequence is TGTGCCAGCAGGTGGGGTGGTGGTGGTGAAAAACTGTTTTTT.

This sequence joins TRBV25-1 and TRBJ2-7; TRBD2 matches at 8 bases. J lost 3 bases, V lost 8 bases, and 6 bases had no gene match. CDR1 is MGHDK, CDR2 SYGVNS, per germline. The CDR3 runs 13 residues. This chain's CDR3 is CASGLAGGYEQYF. CDR3 nucleotide sequence: TGTGCCAGCGGACTAGCCGGAGGCTACGAGCAGTACTTC.

V usage is TRBV5-1 and J usage is TRBJ2-2, with 7 positions matching TRBD2. There are 19 residues in the CDR3. With V trimmed by 0 bases and J by 0 bases, 11 bases remained unmatched. Germline-derived CDR1 and CDR2 are SGHRS and YFSETQ. The DNA of the CDR3 is TGCGCCAGCAGCTTGGAGTGGGACGGGAGGACCCCGAACACCGGGGAGCTGTTTTTT. Protein: CASSLEWDGRTPNTGELFF.

This clone has more than one count but fewer than ten. The gene calls are TRBV19 and TRBJ1-5; 8 nucleotides align to TRBD1. The CDR3 is 16 amino acids. Germline lookup yields CDR1 LNHDA and CDR2 SQIVND (reference sequence). V shed 2 bases and J 3 bases; nucleotides not matched to a gene: 6. Here the CDR3 DNA reads TGTGCCAGTAGTATAATTTCAGGGGGCGTCAATCAGCCCCAGCATTTT. Translating gives CASSIISGGVNQPQHF.

This clone turned up a few times. CDR3 bases: TGTGCCAGCAGCCAAAACAGGGGGCAAGGCTACACCTTC. It specifies CASSQNRGQGYTF. V is TRBV14 and J is TRBJ1-2, with 9 bases that match TRBD1. The CDR3 totals 13 residues. Germline CDR1 is SGHDN and CDR2 is FVKESK. With V trimmed by 2 bases and J by 8 bases, 3 bases remained unmatched.

The chain uses TRBV7-8 and TRBJ2-1; the D is unclear. V lost 5 bases and J lost 4, with 15 bases in between. The CDR3 is 15 residues long. CDR1 is SGHVS, CDR2 FQNEAQ, per germline. The CDR3 sequence is CASSHSPGRYNEQFF. CDR3 nucleotide sequence: TGTGCCAGCAGCCATAGCCCGGGCCGTTACAATGAGCAGTTCTTC.

The rearrangement links TRBV19 to TRBJ1-1, with 8 nucleotides matching TRBD1. J was trimmed by 3 bases and V by 7 bases; bases with no gene match: 7. Germline CDR1 LNHDA, CDR2 SQIVND (reference sequence). CDR3 length: 14 amino acids. For the CDR3, the DNA is TGTGCCAGTAAAAAGGGACAGGTTTACACTGAAGCTTTCTTT. Translation: CASKKGQVYTEAFF.

This sequence joins TRBV7-9 and TRBJ1-5; TRBD1 agrees at 8 bases. The CDR3 covers 15 residues. Per the germline V gene, CDR1 is SEHNR and CDR2 is FQNEAQ (reference sequence). The J segment lost 2 bases and the V segment lost 1 base, leaving 1 base of the junction unmatched. CDR3 region: CASSLGRGRNQPQHF. The CDR3 DNA follows: TGTGCCAGCAGCTTAGGCAGGGGGCGCAATCAGCCCCAGCATTTT.

A single count supports this clone. The chain employs TRBV19 and TRBJ2-3; 9 nucleotides align to TRBD1. The CDR3 contains 15 residues. Germline V gene lookup returns CDR1 LNHDA and CDR2 SQIVND (reference sequence). V was clipped by 4 bases and J by 4 bases; unmatched bases: 6. The CDR3 DNA reads TGTGCCAGTAGTACGGAAGGGACAGGGCCAGATACGCAGTATTTT. It yields the protein CASSTEGTGPDTQYF. Full variable domain (remainder filled in from reference TRBV19 and TRBJ2-3): DGGITQSPKYLFRKEGQNVTLSCEQNLNHDAMYWYRQDPGQGLRLIYYSQIVNDFQKGDIAEGYSVSREKKESFPLTVTSAQKNPTAFYLCASSTEGTGPDTQYFGPGTRLTVL.

The chain combines TRBV7-9 with TRBJ1-3; no firm D call. Deletions cut 5 bases from V and 0 bases from J, with 11 bases between. This CDR3 spans 15 amino acids. Germline V gene data show CDR1 as SEHNR and CDR2 as FQNEAQ (reference sequence). This CDR3 reads CASSPLWGSGNTIYF. The CDR3 nucleotides read TGTGCCAGCAGCCCCTTATGGGGCTCTGGAAACACCATATATTTT.

With respect to this clone: Other nucleotide sequences from this sample produce the same CDR3. The V gene is TRBV6-6, the J gene TRBJ1-1; TRBD1 aligns across 9 bases. The CDR3 loop spans 13 amino acids. Per germline, CDR1 MNHNY and CDR2 SVGAGI (reference sequence). V lost 6 bases and J lost 5; bases outside the gene matches: 4. CDR3 nucleotides: TGTGCCAGCAGCTCGACAGGGGGGACTGAAGCTTTCTTT. Amino acids: CASSSTGGTEAFF.

V usage is TRBV6-6 and J usage is TRBJ2-7; TRBD2 might be the D (6 bases). The CDR3 sequence is 16 residues long. Germline V gene lookup returns CDR1 MNHNY and CDR2 SVGAGI (reference sequence). V was trimmed by 1 base and J by 2 bases, leaving 15 bases between them. CDR3 region: CASSYFGTSQTYEQYF. In DNA, the CDR3 is TGTGCCAGCAGTTACTTTGGGACTTCCCAGACCTACGAGCAGTACTTC.

This chain connects TRBV6-5 to TRBJ2-3; 10 nucleotides match TRBD2. Germline-derived CDR1 and CDR2 are MNHEY and SVGAGI. J gave up 2 bases and V 2 bases, and 1 base lay outside the gene matches. The CDR3 has 15 amino acids. In DNA, the CDR3 is TGTGCCAGCAGTTACACTAGCGGGACCACAGATACGCAGTATTTT. Its protein product is CASSYTSGTTDTQYF.

V gene TRBV19 combines with J gene TRBJ2-1; 13 positions match TRBD2. This CDR3 comprises 16 residues. Unmatched junction bases numbered 6, after V lost 5 bases and J lost 5 bases. Germline CDR1 and CDR2: LNHDA and SQIVND (reference sequence). For the CDR3, the DNA is TGTGCCAGTAGTTTAAAGACTAGCGGGAGGAACAATGAGCAGTTCTTC. Translated, it gives CASSLKTSGRNNEQFF.

The gene calls are TRBV29-1 and TRBJ2-7; D may be TRBD1 or TRBD2 (6 bases each). Trimming removed 4 bases at V and 5 bases at J, with 12 bases between. The germline gives CDR1 SQVTM, CDR2 ANQGSEA. The length of the CDR3 is 12 residues. CDR3 nucleotide sequence: TGCAGCGTTGCCCAGGGGAGGCACGAGCAGTACTTC. It translates to CSVAQGRHEQYF.

The chain recombines TRBV28 with TRBJ1-4; D is possibly TRBD1 (6 bases). The CDR3 is 20 amino acids. Germline V gene sequence: CDR1 MDHEN, CDR2 SYDVKM. V was trimmed by 2 bases and J by 0 bases, leaving 22 bases between them. As DNA, the CDR3 is TGTGCCAGCAGTTTAGATTTCGGGGGCCGAGATTATGCAACTAATGAAAAACTGTTTTTT. It encodes CASSLDFGGRDYATNEKLFF.

The chain combines TRBV5-1 with TRBJ2-6; 11 positions match TRBD2. Germline V gene lookup returns CDR1 SGHRS and CDR2 YFSETQ. The CDR3 is made up of 17 amino acids. J gave up 0 bases and V 2 bases, and 1 base lay outside the gene matches. For the CDR3, the DNA is TGCGCCAGCAGCTTTAGCGGGAGGGACTCTGGGGCCAACGTCCTGACTTTC. This gives the protein CASSFSGRDSGANVLTF.

This clone was recorded many times. This chain connects TRBV5-3 to TRBJ2-1, with D possibly matching TRBD1 (6 bases). TRBV5-3 is reported as an ORF; its role is uncertain. V was shortened by 3 bases and J by 5 bases, with 9 bases between the two germline ends. This CDR3 has 13 amino acids. The CDR3: CARSYEGDNEQFF. The CDR3 nucleotides read TGTGCCAGAAGCTATGAGGGGGACAATGAGCAGTTCTTC.